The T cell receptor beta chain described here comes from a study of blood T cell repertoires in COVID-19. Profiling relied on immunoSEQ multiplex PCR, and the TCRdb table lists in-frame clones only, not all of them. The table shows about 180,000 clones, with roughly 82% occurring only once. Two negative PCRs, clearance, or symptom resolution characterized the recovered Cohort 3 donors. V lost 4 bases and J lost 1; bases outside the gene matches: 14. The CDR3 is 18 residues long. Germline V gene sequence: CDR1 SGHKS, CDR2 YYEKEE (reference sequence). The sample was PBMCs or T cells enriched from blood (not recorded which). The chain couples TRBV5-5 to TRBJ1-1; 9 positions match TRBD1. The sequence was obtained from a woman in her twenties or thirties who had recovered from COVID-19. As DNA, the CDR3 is TGTGCCAGCAGCCCGTCTAGGGGACAGGGTTTAAGGAACACTGAAGCTTTCTTT. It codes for CASSPSRGQGLRNTEAFF.